A single sample is the source of the 18 T cell receptor beta chains below, sequenced in a study of T-cell reconstitution after alpha-beta-depleted transplantation in children. Library preparation (for TCRbeta) was performed with unique molecular identifiers. TCRdb reanalysed the PCR reads using MiXCR and keeps one entry per CDR3 protein. The table lists 200,000 to 300,000 distinct CDR3 sequences, around 12% of them singletons. The sample in question was PBMCs from the stem cell graft donor, obtained from the stem cell graft. These receptors all stem from a human donor who donated a stem cell graft to a child with acute lymphoblastic leukemia.

This clonotype was seen at least ten times. This rearrangement joins TRBV12-3 or TRBV12-4 to TRBJ2-5; D call uncertain. V dropped 2 bases and J dropped 2 bases, with 18 bases sitting between them. The CDR3 runs to 17 residues. Here the CDR3 reads CASSLSLPLLSQETQYF. The CDR3 coding sequence is TGTGCCAGCAGTTTAAGCCTTCCCCTCCTTTCGCAAGAGACCCAGTACTTC.

This clonotype occurred many times. The chain has TRBV9 and TRBJ2-7; 9 bases agree with TRBD1. Germline trimming cut 4 bases from V and 5 bases from J; bases unmatched to any gene: 10. The CDR3 is made up of 15 amino acids. Per germline, CDR1 SGDLS and CDR2 YYNGEE. The CDR3 DNA follows: TGTGCCAGCAGCACCTCCGGGACAGGGTACAACGAGCAGTACTTC. This encodes CASSTSGTGYNEQYF.

A remark on this clonotype: A clone one base away is much larger, so this may be a read error. This CDR3 fails to terminate in the conserved phenylalanine or tryptophan, so it likely reflects a read error. The chain carries TRBV12-5 and TRBJ1-5, with 7 bases identical to TRBD1. The V segment lost 7 bases and the J segment 2 bases; nucleotides outside the gene matches: 5. The CDR3 runs to 14 residues. Looked up from germline, CDR1 is LGHNT and CDR2 is FRNRAP. CDR3 sequence reads: CASAPQGGNQPQHL. The CDR3 DNA follows: TGTGCTAGTGCTCCCCAGGGGGGCAATCAGCCCCAGCATTTA.

A few counts support this clonotype. The chain employs TRBV20-1 and TRBJ2-7; D is tentatively TRBD1 or TRBD2 (5 bases each). The germline V gene encodes CDR1 DFQATT and CDR2 SNEGSKA (reference sequence). CDR3 length: 14 amino acids. V was pared by 6 bases and J by 0 bases, with 15 bases between. The CDR3 is CSAAGTSNSYEQYF. The CDR3 DNA is TGCAGTGCCGCCGGGACGAGCAACTCCTACGAGCAGTACTTC.

This clonotype was seen many times. This rearrangement joins TRBV7-8 to TRBJ1-2; 7 bases fit TRBD1. V trimming: 6 bases; J trimming: 4 bases; junction bases outside the gene matches: 11. Germline CDR1 reads SGHVS; CDR2 reads FQNEAQ. The CDR3 sequence is 15 residues long. CDR3 sequence: CASSSTGETGYGYTF. The DNA for the CDR3 is TGTGCCAGCAGTTCTACAGGGGAAACGGGCTATGGCTACACCTTC.

This clonotype appeared once. The chain employs TRBV30 and TRBJ1-3, with D perhaps TRBD1 (5 bases). V gave up 4 bases and J gave up 6 bases, with 10 bases separating them. Germline assignment: CDR1 GTSNPN and CDR2 SVGIG (reference sequence). This CDR3 is 12 amino acids long. DNA of the CDR3: TGTGCCTGGACCGGGGGAGCAAACACCATATATTTT. Its translation is CAWTGGANTIYF. The variable domain in full, completed from reference TRBV30 and TRBJ1-3, reads SQTIHQWPATLVQPVGSPLSLECTVEGTSNPNLYWYRQAAGRGLQLLFYSVGIGQISSEVPQNLSASRPQDRQFILSSKKLLLSDSGFYLCAWTGGANTIYFGEGSWLTVV.

Ten or more counts support this clonotype. The V call is TRBV11-2, the J call TRBJ2-7; TRBD2 is a possible D gene (5 bases). The ends were cut back, 5 bases at V and 4 bases at J, with 21 bases in the middle. The germline CDR1 and CDR2 sequences are SGHAT and FQNNGV. The CDR3 loop spans 16 amino acids. In DNA, the CDR3 is TGTGCCAGCAGCCCTCGACGGAACGGGGATCCGTACGAGCAGTACTTC. Translating gives CASSPRRNGDPYEQYF.

This clonotype has just a few counts. The rearrangement joins TRBV20-1 to TRBJ2-4, with D maybe TRBD2 (7 bases). V lost 3 bases, J lost 12 bases, and 24 bases lay in between. The CDR3 runs 15 residues. Per germline, CDR1 DFQATT and CDR2 SNEGSKA (reference sequence). The CDR3 DNA reads as TGCAGTGCTAGTTTCGGGGGGCGCGCGATGGACAGTCAGTACTTC. This gives the protein CSASFGGRAMDSQYF.

This clonotype was seen many times. The gene calls are TRBV5-6 and TRBJ2-7; unclear D gene. Looked up from germline, CDR1 is SGHDT and CDR2 is YYEEEE. With 5 bases removed from V and 2 bases from J, the gap between germline ends came to 11 bases. The CDR3 extends over 13 amino acids. The CDR3 DNA sequence: TGTGCCAGCAGACAAACGGCGGCCTACGAGCAGTACTTC. Encoded protein: CASRQTAAYEQYF.

This clonotype was observed many times. For the CDR3, the DNA is TGTGCCAGCAGTTGGGCCGTGCCCGGGGAGCTGTTTTTT. Translating it yields CASSWAVPGELFF. This rearrangement joins TRBV6-2 or TRBV6-3 to TRBJ2-2; no firm D call. Per the germline V gene, CDR1 is MNHEY and CDR2 is SVGEGT. The CDR3 covers 13 residues. V was shortened by 4 bases and J by 6 bases, with 9 bases between the two germline ends.

This clonotype was picked up many times. The chain has TRBV10-3 and TRBJ2-1; 7 bases match TRBD2. The length of the CDR3 is 16 residues. The V and J ends lost 0 bases and 5 bases, in that order; junction bases with no gene match: 7. The germline gives CDR1 ENHRY, CDR2 SYGVKD. As DNA, the CDR3 is TGTGCCATCAGTGAGTCGGGTGCGGGAGTAAACAATGAGCAGTTCTTC. It is translated as CAISESGAGVNNEQFF.

This clonotype showed up just a few times. The rearrangement links TRBV6-2 or TRBV6-3 to TRBJ1-5; D is undetermined. V lost 6 bases and J 5 bases, leaving 11 bases between the germline ends. In germline, CDR1 is MNHEY, CDR2 SVGEGT. This CDR3 has 13 amino acids. The CDR3 reads CASRDQKDQPQHF. CDR3 nucleotide sequence: TGTGCCAGCAGGGACCAAAAGGATCAGCCCCAGCATTTT.

Many counts were recorded for this clonotype. This chain links TRBV7-2 with TRBJ2-1, with 8 bases fitting TRBD1. The CDR3 has 14 residues. Germline lookup yields CDR1 SGHTA and CDR2 FQGNSA. The V segment lost 5 bases and the J segment 7 bases; nucleotides outside the gene matches: 7. The CDR3 bases are TGTGCCAGCAGCCCAAGGACAGGGTGGAATGAGCAGTTCTTC. Translating it yields CASSPRTGWNEQFF.

Many counts were recorded for this clonotype. This rearrangement joins TRBV29-1 to TRBJ2-2; D is ambiguous. V lost 4 bases to trimming and J lost 5 bases, with 8 bases between them. CDR1 and CDR2 from the germline V gene are SQVTM and ANQGSEA. This CDR3 region has 12 residues. For the CDR3, the DNA is TGCAGCGTTGTTTCTTGGACCGGGGAGCTGTTTTTT. The encoded protein is CSVVSWTGELFF.

This clonotype showed up many times. The CDR3, as DNA: TGTGCCAGCAGCCAGGGACTAGCGGGAATCCGCGAGCAGTACTTC. Protein sequence: CASSQGLAGIREQYF. The V and J genes are TRBV14 and TRBJ2-7; TRBD2 matches 13 bases. CDR1 and CDR2 from the germline V gene are SGHDN and FVKESK. The CDR3 spans 15 residues. Trimming cost V 3 bases and J 6 bases; bases outside gene matches: 5.

This clonotype was picked up many times. The rearrangement joins TRBV7-2 to TRBJ2-3; TRBD2 matches at 10 bases. CDR3 size: 14 residues. V lost 5 bases to trimming and J lost 14 bases; unmatched junction nucleotides: 13. The germline gives CDR1 SGHTA, CDR2 FQGNSA. CDR3 sequence: CASSPYSGGPLLYF. The CDR3 DNA is TGTGCCAGCAGCCCCTATAGCGGGGGGCCCCTTCTGTATTTT. Based on the CDR3 plus reference TRBV7-2 and TRBJ2-3, the full variable domain is GAGVSQSPSNKVTEKGKDVELRCDPISGHTALYWYRQSLGQGLEFLIYFQGNSAPDKSGLPSDRFSAERTGGSVSTLTIQRTQQEDSAVYLCASSPYSGGPLLYFGPGTRLTVL.

The chain recombines TRBV4-3 with TRBJ1-6; D remains ambiguous. Trimming left V 0 bases short and J 3 bases short, with 6 bases between. There are 15 residues in the CDR3. Germline CDR1 LGHNA, CDR2 YSLEER. CDR3: CASSQDRDYNSPLHF. The DNA of the CDR3 is TGCGCCAGCAGCCAAGACAGAGACTATAATTCACCCCTCCACTTT.

This clonotype was observed many times. The V call is TRBV5-6, the J call TRBJ2-2; D is tentatively TRBD1 or TRBD2 (5 bases each). Between the trimmed V and J ends, which lost 3 bases and 4 bases, there was a span of 19 bases. This CDR3 is 17 amino acids long. Per germline, CDR1 SGHDT and CDR2 YYEEEE. For the CDR3, the DNA is TGTGCCAGCAGCTCTAGCTACGGGGCGCGTGGCACCGGGGAGCTGTTTTTT. Translation gives CASSSSYGARGTGELFF.